A selection of T cell receptor beta chains follows, all from one sample in a study of cytomegalovirus exposure and HLA in healthy donors. Sequenced by immunoSEQ multiplex PCR; TCRdb stores in-frame clones only, minus some. Of some 120,000 clones in the sample, around 84% were seen once. Sequenced input: PBMCs. The source of these receptors is a woman aged 40 to 50 in good health and CMV-seronegative. Both conserved end residues are part of each CDR3. The D gene is left open where the match is weak. Some rows have no size entry. The others give once, few or many, or a class for an expanded clone.

V gene,D gene,clone size,J gene,CDR3 DNA,CDR3 protein
TRBV7-9,TRBD1,.,TRBJ1-2,TGTTCCAGCAGCTTAGACCCAGGGGGCGGCTACACCTTC,CSSSLDPGGGYTF
TRBV11-2,.,.,TRBJ1-2,TGTGCCAGCAGCTTAGAACCGTCAGGGAACTATGGCTACACCTTC,CASSLEPSGNYGYTF
TRBV7-9,.,.,TRBJ2-1,TGTGCCAGCAGCTTACTAGCGTACAATGAGCAGTTCTTC,CASSLLAYNEQFF
TRBV11-2,.,.,TRBJ2-7,TGTGCCAGCAGCTTAGACCCTGGGGCTAGCTCCTACGAGCAGTACTTC,CASSLDPGASSYEQYF
TRBV15,.,.,TRBJ2-4,TGTGCCACCAGCAGCTACTCGAACAGTCAGTACTTC,CATSSYSNSQYF
TRBV28,.,once,TRBJ2-3,TGTGCCAGCAGTCCCCTCGGACGGTTCGGGGGCACAGATACGCAGTATTTT,CASSPLGRFGGTDTQYF
TRBV27,TRBD1,once,TRBJ2-5,TGTGCCAGCCTGCCCCTTGGGACAGGGGGTCAAGAGACCCAGTACTTC,CASLPLGTGGQETQYF
TRBV19,.,.,TRBJ2-2,TGTGCCAGTAGTACCGTAGCGTACTTGAACACCGGGGAGCTGTTTTTT,CASSTVAYLNTGELFF
TRBV10-3,TRBD2,.,TRBJ2-1,TGTGCCATCATTGTCACTAGCGGGAGCCCTAGCTCCTACAATGAGCAGTTCTTC,CAIIVTSGSPSSYNEQFF
TRBV7-6,TRBD2,.,TRBJ2-3,TGTGCCAGCCCTCTGGGGACTAGCGGATTAGATACGCAGTATTTT,CASPLGTSGLDTQYF
TRBV18,.,.,TRBJ1-1,TGTGCCAGCTCCATGGGCCGGAACACTGAAGCTTTCTTT,CASSMGRNTEAFF
TRBV29-1,TRBD2,.,TRBJ2-5,TGCAGCGTTGAGGACCTCCGGACTAGCTGGGAGACCCAGTACTTC,CSVEDLRTSWETQYF
TRBV4-2,TRBD1,.,TRBJ1-4,TGTGCCAGCAGCCAAGATCAGGGGGTCGAAAAACTGTTTTTT,CASSQDQGVEKLFF
TRBV27,TRBD1,.,TRBJ2-1,TGTGCCAGCAGTTTACTCGACAGGGGTGAGCAGTTCTTC,CASSLLDRGEQFF
TRBV2,.,few,TRBJ2-1,TGTGCCAGCACGTCTAGCTCCTACAATGAGCAGTTCTTC,CASTSSSYNEQFF
TRBV28,.,.,TRBJ1-2,TGTGCCAGCAGCTCCCCGGACTTAATCTCACGCGGGGGCTACACCTTC,CASSSPDLISRGGYTF
TRBV2,TRBD1,.,TRBJ1-1,TGTGCCAGCAGTGTTCCCGTGACAGGGGTGAACACTGAAGCTTTCTTT,CASSVPVTGVNTEAFF
TRBV6-5,TRBD1,.,TRBJ1-4,TGTGCCAGCAGTTACTCGACACAGGGGGTATTTGAAAAACTGTTTTTT,CASSYSTQGVFEKLFF
TRBV6-5,.,few,TRBJ2-1,TGTGCCAGCAGTTATCCAAACCAGAACAATGAGCAGTTCTTC,CASSYPNQNNEQFF
TRBV10-1,.,.,TRBJ1-1,TGCGCCAGCAGTTCACAGGGTGGGACTGAAGCTTTCTTT,CASSSQGGTEAFF
TRBV5-1,.,.,TRBJ1-1,TGCGCCAGCAGCTCTCAAGGGGCCACTGAAGCTTTCTTT,CASSSQGATEAFF
TRBV11-3,.,.,TRBJ2-1,TGTGCCAGCAGCCCCGGGACTTATAATGAGCAGTTCTTC,CASSPGTYNEQFF
TRBV28,TRBD2,.,TRBJ2-7,TGTGCCAGCAGTGTGGCGGGAGTCTCCTACGAGCAGTACTTC,CASSVAGVSYEQYF
TRBV5-1,.,.,TRBJ2-3,TGCGCCAGCATCTTCCCGGGCACAGATACGCAGTATTTT,CASIFPGTDTQYF
TRBV5-1,TRBD2,.,TRBJ2-5,TGCGCCAGCAGCCCCGGGGCCAGCGGGACTAGCCATGAGACCCAGTACTTC,CASSPGASGTSHETQYF
TRBV29-1,.,.,TRBJ2-5,TGCAGCGTTGTGGGGCACCAAGAGACCCAGTACTTC,CSVVGHQETQYF
TRBV5-1,.,.,TRBJ2-7,TGCGCCAGCAGCTTGTTCCCAGGTAACGAGCAGTACTTC,CASSLFPGNEQYF
TRBV10-3,.,few,TRBJ2-6,TGTGCCATCAGTGAAGGATTGGAGGGGGCCAACGTCCTGACTTTC,CAISEGLEGANVLTF